The 30 T cell receptor beta chains below were found in one sample sequenced in a study of beta chain features in type 1 diabetes. Their antigens are not known. Study results and caveats: Moderate but significant shortening of TCRB CDR3s was recorded in all four CD4+ subsets from Type 1 diabetes patients.

Sequencing targeted expressed TCRB transcripts, as all isolated RNA had been reverse transcribed. This table comes from immunoSEQ multiplex PCR, and its TCRdb copy is limited to in-frame clones, with some not included. The sample records 250,000 to 300,000 clones, over 11% being singletons. Sequences were obtained from naive CD4+ T cells from blood. The receptor source for this set is a man aged 25 to 40 with type 1 diabetes.

The rearrangement uses TRBV7-3 and TRBJ2-1; TRBD2 matches at 8 bases. Germline lookup yields CDR1 SGHTA and CDR2 FQGTGA. The CDR3 has 14 amino acids. The J segment lost 9 bases and the V segment lost 4 bases, leaving 8 bases of the junction unmatched. The CDR3 DNA is TGTGCCAGCAGCTCACAGGGACTAGTCGGTGAGCAGTTCTTC. Translated: CASSSQGLVGEQFF.

The chain joins TRBV28 to TRBJ2-1, with D perhaps matching TRBD1 (5 bases). Looked up from germline, CDR1 is MDHEN and CDR2 is SYDVKM. CDR3 length: 14 residues. Trimming took 8 bases from V and 8 from J, leaving 19 bases between them. CDR3 protein: CASRRPGRNYEQFF. CDR3 coding DNA: TGTGCCAGCCGTCGGCCAGGGCGGAATTATGAGCAGTTCTTC.

The chain links TRBV18 to TRBJ2-7; tentatively, D is TRBD2 (6 bases). The V end was cut by 1 base, the J end by 4 bases, with 11 bases between. The CDR3 runs to 14 residues. Germline V gene lookup returns CDR1 KGHSH and CDR2 LQKENI. The CDR3 sequence is CASSPLAVNYEQYF. CDR3 DNA sequence: TGTGCCAGCTCACCACTAGCGGTGAATTACGAGCAGTACTTC.

This clone was counted a few times. V and J are TRBV29-1 and TRBJ1-4, with TRBD1 matching 7 bases. The V gene end was trimmed by 7 bases and the J gene end by 4 bases; junction bases not matched to a gene: 9. CDR3 size: 14 residues. From germline, CDR1 is SQVTM and CDR2 ANQGSEA. This CDR3 is CSARTGPLNEKLFF. In nucleotides, the CDR3 is TGCAGCGCTAGGACAGGCCCGCTTAATGAAAAACTGTTTTTT.

The chain joins TRBV18 to TRBJ1-2, with a possible D match to TRBD1 (6 bases). The CDR3 is made up of 16 amino acids. Germline lookup yields CDR1 KGHSH and CDR2 LQKENI. V was pared by 3 bases and J by 4 bases, with 18 bases between. CDR3: CASSPFKRGIGYGYTF. For the CDR3, the DNA is TGTGCCAGCTCACCGTTTAAGAGGGGGATCGGCTATGGCTACACCTTC.

The table lists this clone with a few counts. The rearrangement uses TRBV7-3 and TRBJ1-2, with 9 bases that match TRBD1. Germline V gene sequence: CDR1 SGHTA, CDR2 FQGTGA. The CDR3 length is 14 residues. The V and J ends lost 4 bases and 5 bases, in that order; junction bases with no gene match: 5. For the CDR3, the DNA is TGTGCCAGCAGCTCACAGGGGGCTGGATATGGCTACACCTTC. Translated: CASSSQGAGYGYTF.

This clone was counted only a few times. One end of the junction fails to match germline, which may point to a read error. The rearrangement links TRBV19 to TRBJ2-7, with no clear D. CDR3 length: 11 residues. Germline V gene data show CDR1 as LNHDA and CDR2 as SQIVND (reference sequence). The CDR3 DNA follows: TGTGCCAGTAGCCTCTCCCACGAGCAGTACTTC. Its protein product is CASSLSHEQYF.

This clone was seen more than once but under ten times. The chain carries TRBV27 and TRBJ2-3; tentative D call: TRBD2 (6 bases). Germline CDR1 reads MNHEY; CDR2 reads SMNVEV (reference sequence). The CDR3 contains 16 residues. The ends were cut back, 0 bases at V and 0 bases at J, with 10 bases in the middle. The CDR3 loop is CASSLSPGTSTDTQYF. In nucleotides, the CDR3 is TGTGCCAGCAGTTTATCTCCGGGGACTAGCACAGATACGCAGTATTTT.

This clone has only a few counts. The rearrangement joins TRBV11-2 to TRBJ1-2; no firm D call. V lost 5 bases and J lost 4, with 11 bases in between. Germline CDR1 and CDR2: SGHAT and FQNNGV. The CDR3 extends over 13 amino acids. CDR3 in DNA: TGTGCCAGCAGCGCCCAGGAGGGCTATGGCTACACCTTC. It encodes CASSAQEGYGYTF.

The chain carries TRBV6-5 and TRBJ1-5, with D possibly matching TRBD1 (5 bases). The V gene's germline CDR1 is MNHEY and CDR2 SVGAGI. The V end lost 2 bases, the J end lost 5 bases, and 7 bases lay between the germline ends. The CDR3 contains 13 residues. The CDR3 DNA sequence: TGTGCCAGCAGTTACGACAGTTATCAGCCCCAGCATTTT. This translates into CASSYDSYQPQHF.

V usage is TRBV19 and J usage is TRBJ2-1, with D maybe TRBD1 (5 bases). Germline CDR1 LNHDA, CDR2 SQIVND (reference sequence). This CDR3 is 11 amino acids long. The V and J ends lost 4 bases and 10 bases respectively, with 8 bases between them. The CDR3 here is CASSKQVEQFF. The CDR3 region has the DNA TGTGCCAGTAGTAAACAGGTCGAGCAGTTCTTC.

The chain has TRBV6-4 and TRBJ2-1; 8 positions agree with TRBD1. CDR1 and CDR2 (germline): MRHNA, SNTAGT. With 6 bases clipped from V and 7 bases from J, the junction kept 11 bases outside the gene matches. The CDR3 consists of 15 residues. Here the CDR3 DNA reads TGTGCCAGCAGGCGGGACAGGAATCGGGTTAATGAGCAGTTCTTC. This translates into CASRRDRNRVNEQFF.

The gene calls are TRBV30 and TRBJ2-1; tentative D call: TRBD2 (7 bases). The CDR3 is 17 residues long. Deletions cut 2 bases from V and 2 bases from J, with 19 bases between. Germline lookup yields CDR1 GTSNPN and CDR2 SVGIG (reference sequence). CDR3 in amino acids: CAWSKGYIGGPYNEQFF. The DNA for the CDR3 is TGTGCCTGGAGTAAGGGTTACATCGGGGGGCCCTACAATGAGCAGTTCTTC.

There are a few counts of this clone. J is TRBJ2-5 and V is TRBV4-3; D is uncertain. The CDR3 has 14 residues. The V and J ends lost 0 bases and 1 base respectively, with 6 bases between them. Germline CDR1 is LGHNA and CDR2 is YSLEER. The CDR3 region has the DNA TGCGCCAGCAGCCAAGACAGATCCCAAGAGACCCAGTACTTC. Its translation: CASSQDRSQETQYF.

The genes are TRBV6-6 and TRBJ2-7; weak D call: TRBD1 (6 bases). Germline assignment: CDR1 MNHNY and CDR2 SVGAGI (reference sequence). The ends were cut back, 9 bases at V and 1 base at J, with 10 bases in the middle. The CDR3 contains 12 residues. CDR3 protein: CASAGDSYEQYF. Here the CDR3 DNA reads TGTGCCAGTGCAGGGGATTCCTACGAGCAGTACTTC.

This clone was counted only a few times. V usage is TRBV28 and J usage is TRBJ2-3, with TRBD2 matching 8 bases. With 10 bases clipped from V and 0 bases from J, the junction kept 3 bases outside the gene matches. This CDR3 comprises 13 residues. Germline assignment: CDR1 MDHEN and CDR2 SYDVKM. The DNA for the CDR3 is TGTGCCACCCGGGAGGGAAGCACAGATACGCAGTATTTT. Translated: CATREGSTDTQYF.

This clone turned up a few times. The V call is TRBV4-2, the J call TRBJ2-3; TRBD2 matches at 7 bases. Germline trimming cut 1 base from V and 2 bases from J; bases unmatched to any gene: 6. Germline loops: CDR1 LGHNA, CDR2 YNFKEQ. The CDR3 contains 16 residues. The chain's CDR3 is CASSQATSRTTDTQYF. DNA for the CDR3: TGTGCCAGCAGCCAAGCGACTAGCCGAACCACAGATACGCAGTATTTT.

This clone was picked up a small number of times. The V and J genes are TRBV2 and TRBJ2-1; TRBD2 agrees at 11 bases. The CDR3 consists of 16 residues. V lost 3 bases, J lost 0 bases, and 1 base stayed unmatched. Per germline, CDR1 SNHLY and CDR2 FYNNEI. This chain's CDR3 is CASSELAGGSYNEQFF. The CDR3 region has the DNA TGTGCCAGCAGTGAGCTAGCGGGAGGCTCCTACAATGAGCAGTTCTTC. Using reference TRBV2 and TRBJ2-1 for the parts outside the CDR3, the full variable domain is EPEVTQTPSHQVTQMGQEVILRCVPISNHLYFYWYRQILGQKVEFLVSFYNNEISEKSEIFDDQFSVERPDGSNFTLKIRSTKLEDSAMYFCASSELAGGSYNEQFFGPGTRLTVL.

The sample holds a few counts of this clone. This rearrangement joins TRBV18 to TRBJ2-1; D is undetermined. The CDR3 length is 15 residues. With 3 bases removed from V and 5 bases from J, the gap between germline ends came to 14 bases. Per germline, CDR1 KGHSH and CDR2 LQKENI. CDR3 amino acids: CASSPLGSLNNEQFF. CDR3 DNA sequence: TGTGCCAGCTCACCTCTCGGGTCCCTTAACAATGAGCAGTTCTTC.

In DNA, the CDR3 is TGCAGCGTTGGGGAGCCTTATTTACCCAATTACGAGCAGTACTTC. This translates into CSVGEPYLPNYEQYF. The chain employs TRBV29-1 and TRBJ2-7; a possible D gene is TRBD2 (5 bases). The CDR3 is made up of 15 amino acids. Trimming cost V 4 bases and J 4 bases, with 20 bases left between them. CDR1 and CDR2 from the germline V gene are SQVTM and ANQGSEA.

The gene calls are TRBV7-2 and TRBJ2-2; perhaps TRBD2 as D (6 bases). V was clipped by 1 base and J by 0 bases, with 9 bases between them. This CDR3 comprises 16 residues. Looked up from germline, CDR1 is SGHTA and CDR2 is FQGNSA. The CDR3 sequence: CASSLVPGANTGELFF. The CDR3 DNA reads as TGTGCCAGCAGCTTAGTTCCGGGAGCGAACACCGGGGAGCTGTTTTTT.

This clone showed up just a few times. This sequence joins TRBV7-9 and TRBJ2-1, with 10 bases matching TRBD2. V shed 4 bases and J 5 bases; nucleotides not matched to a gene: 11. Looked up from germline, CDR1 is SEHNR and CDR2 is FQNEAQ (reference sequence). CDR3 size: 17 residues. CDR3 bases: TGTGCCAGCAGCTCCCTCCAAACTAGCGGGACTCACAATGAGCAGTTCTTC. Protein: CASSSLQTSGTHNEQFF.

As DNA, the CDR3 is TGTGCCAGCAGTTTATCTAGCGGGAGGGCCTATTTCAATGAGCAGTTCTTC. Translating gives CASSLSSGRAYFNEQFF. The gene calls are TRBV27 and TRBJ2-1; 11 bases fit TRBD2. Germline V gene sequence: CDR1 MNHEY, CDR2 SMNVEV (reference sequence). V dropped 0 bases and J dropped 6; count of bases not matched to a gene: 7. This CDR3 comprises 17 residues.

The genes are TRBV18 and TRBJ1-2; TRBD1 might be the D (5 bases). The CDR3 has 13 residues. V was cut by 4 bases and J by 5 bases, with 11 bases left in between. Germline-derived CDR1 and CDR2 are KGHSH and LQKENI. The CDR3 spells CASSQDGGYGYTF. The CDR3 nucleotides read TGTGCCAGCTCACAGGACGGGGGGTATGGCTACACCTTC. Based on the CDR3 plus reference TRBV18 and TRBJ1-2, the full variable domain is NAGVMQNPRHLVRRRGQEARLRCSPMKGHSHVYWYRQLPEEGLKFMVYLQKENIIDESGMPKERFSAEFPKEGPSILRIQQVVRGDSAAYFCASSQDGGYGYTFGSGTRLTVV.

This clone was seen a few times. The V and J genes are TRBV9 and TRBJ2-7; 9 nucleotides align to TRBD1. The CDR3 is made up of 15 amino acids. Trimming removed 1 base from V and 5 bases from J; junction bases left unmatched: 7. Germline CDR1 is SGDLS and CDR2 is YYNGEE. The CDR3 loop is CASSVTGQGSHEQYF. The CDR3 nucleotides read TGTGCCAGCAGCGTAACGGGACAGGGTTCCCACGAGCAGTACTTC.

This rearrangement joins TRBV18 to TRBJ2-7, with 8 bases identical to TRBD2. Trimming cost V 5 bases and J 0 bases; bases outside gene matches: 6. This CDR3 contains 15 residues. Germline values: CDR1 KGHSH, CDR2 LQKENI. The CDR3 loop reads CASSTSTSGSYEQYF. Written as DNA, the CDR3 is TGTGCCAGCTCAACCAGTACTAGCGGCTCCTACGAGCAGTACTTC. Full variable domain (rest looked up from reference TRBV18 and TRBJ2-7): NAGVMQNPRHLVRRRGQEARLRCSPMKGHSHVYWYRQLPEEGLKFMVYLQKENIIDESGMPKERFSAEFPKEGPSILRIQQVVRGDSAAYFCASSTSTSGSYEQYFGPGTRLTVT.

The sample holds a few counts of this clone. The rearrangement links TRBV2 to TRBJ2-1; the match to TRBD2 covers 11 bases. Germline V lookup: CDR1 SNHLY, CDR2 FYNNEI. This CDR3 is 17 amino acids long. V shed 4 bases, J shed 7 bases, and the junction held 12 bases outside the gene matches. DNA of the CDR3: TGTGCCAGCAGTGGTCCCGGGACTAGCGGTGTTTGGAATGAGCAGTTCTTC. This codes for CASSGPGTSGVWNEQFF.

This clone was recorded a few times. The chain employs TRBV30 and TRBJ2-3; no definite D call. CDR3 length: 13 residues. V gave up 1 base and J gave up 2 bases, with 7 bases separating them. Germline loops: CDR1 GTSNPN, CDR2 SVGIG (reference sequence). DNA for the CDR3: TGTGCCTGGAGTGGGCAGGACACAGATACGCAGTATTTT. As protein: CAWSGQDTDTQYF.

This clone has a count of ten or more. This chain connects TRBV15 to TRBJ2-4; a possible D gene is TRBD1 (5 bases). This CDR3 comprises 13 residues. V was pared by 5 bases and J by 6 bases, with 11 bases between. Per germline, CDR1 LNHNV and CDR2 YYDKDF (reference sequence). The CDR3: CATSGRATNIQYF. The CDR3 DNA follows: TGTGCCACCAGCGGCAGGGCTACAAACATTCAGTACTTC.

The chain is built from TRBV6-5 and TRBJ2-6, with D maybe TRBD1 (6 bases). The CDR3 is 15 amino acids. Trimming shortened V by 8 bases and J by 0 bases, and 11 bases separated the two germline ends. Germline assignment: CDR1 MNHEY and CDR2 SVGAGI. The CDR3 region is CASCQGSSGANVLTF. CDR3 DNA: TGTGCCAGCTGTCAGGGGAGCTCTGGGGCCAACGTCCTGACTTTC.